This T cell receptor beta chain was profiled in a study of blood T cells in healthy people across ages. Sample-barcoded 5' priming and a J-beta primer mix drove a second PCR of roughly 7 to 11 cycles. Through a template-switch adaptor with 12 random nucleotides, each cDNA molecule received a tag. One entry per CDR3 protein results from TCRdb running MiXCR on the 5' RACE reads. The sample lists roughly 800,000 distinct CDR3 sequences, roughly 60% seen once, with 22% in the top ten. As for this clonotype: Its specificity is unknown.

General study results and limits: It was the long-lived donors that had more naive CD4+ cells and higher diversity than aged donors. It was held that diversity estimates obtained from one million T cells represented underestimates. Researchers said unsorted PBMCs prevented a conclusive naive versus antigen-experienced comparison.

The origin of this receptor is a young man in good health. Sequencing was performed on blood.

The CDR3 here is CSARTSGRKETQYF. The CDR3 region has the DNA TGCAGTGCAAGGACTAGCGGGAGGAAAGAGACCCAGTACTTC. The chain combines TRBV20-1 with TRBJ2-5; TRBD2 matches at 14 bases. Trimming cost V 6 bases and J 3 bases; bases outside gene matches: 3. This CDR3 has 14 amino acids. Germline lookup yields CDR1 DFQATT and CDR2 SNEGSKA (reference sequence).